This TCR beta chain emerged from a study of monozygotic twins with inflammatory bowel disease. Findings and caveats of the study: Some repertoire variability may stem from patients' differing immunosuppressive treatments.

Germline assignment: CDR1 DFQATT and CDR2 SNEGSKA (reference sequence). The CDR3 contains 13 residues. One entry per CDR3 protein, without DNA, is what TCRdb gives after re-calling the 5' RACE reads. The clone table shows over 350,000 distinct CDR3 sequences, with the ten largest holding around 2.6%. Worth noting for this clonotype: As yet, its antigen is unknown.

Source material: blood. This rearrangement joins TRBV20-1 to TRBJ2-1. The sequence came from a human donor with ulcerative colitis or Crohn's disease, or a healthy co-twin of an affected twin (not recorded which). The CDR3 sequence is CSAIWPSYNEQFF.